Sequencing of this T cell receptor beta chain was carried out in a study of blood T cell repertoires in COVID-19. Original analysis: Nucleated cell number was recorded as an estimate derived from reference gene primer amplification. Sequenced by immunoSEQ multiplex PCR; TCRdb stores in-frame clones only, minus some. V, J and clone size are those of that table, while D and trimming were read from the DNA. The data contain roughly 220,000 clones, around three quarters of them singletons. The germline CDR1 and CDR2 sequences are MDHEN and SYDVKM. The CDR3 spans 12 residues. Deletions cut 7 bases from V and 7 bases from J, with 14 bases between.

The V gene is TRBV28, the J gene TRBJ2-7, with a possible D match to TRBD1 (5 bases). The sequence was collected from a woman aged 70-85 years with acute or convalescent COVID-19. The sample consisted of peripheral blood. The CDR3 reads CASTEGVREQYF. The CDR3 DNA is TGTGCCAGCACCGAAGGGGTTAGGGAGCAGTACTTC.